The entry below gives a single T cell receptor beta chain sequence along with its context. The antigen remains unidentified. The data were obtained in a study of CD8 T cells in ankylosing spondylitis. Study-level results: It was reported that disease-linked clones were significantly enriched in matched ankylosing spondylitis synovial fluid. Disease-linked clones proved CD8+ and comparatively uncommon in peripheral blood. Ankylosing spondylitis blood appeared to carry a characteristic TCR beta motif of several highly homologous variants.

5'-RACE, quantitative and with molecular barcodes, yielded the TCR beta libraries. In TCRdb, the 5' RACE reads were re-called with MiXCR into one record per CDR3 protein. This table has over 450,000 distinct CDR3 sequences, approximately 11% appearing once. The sequence derives from a male donor with ankylosing spondylitis. Sequenced sample: blood, either unsorted or a sorted T cell fraction (not recorded which).

As DNA, the CDR3 is TGCAGTGCTAGAGAAATGCGGGCTGGACTCTCCAATGAGCAGTTCTTC. Its protein is CSAREMRAGLSNEQFF. The chain links TRBV20-1 to TRBJ2-1; possible D gene TRBD2, 5 bases. Germline CDR1 is DFQATT and CDR2 is SNEGSKA (reference sequence). Trimming left V 0 bases short and J 6 bases short, with 18 bases between. CDR3 length: 16 residues.